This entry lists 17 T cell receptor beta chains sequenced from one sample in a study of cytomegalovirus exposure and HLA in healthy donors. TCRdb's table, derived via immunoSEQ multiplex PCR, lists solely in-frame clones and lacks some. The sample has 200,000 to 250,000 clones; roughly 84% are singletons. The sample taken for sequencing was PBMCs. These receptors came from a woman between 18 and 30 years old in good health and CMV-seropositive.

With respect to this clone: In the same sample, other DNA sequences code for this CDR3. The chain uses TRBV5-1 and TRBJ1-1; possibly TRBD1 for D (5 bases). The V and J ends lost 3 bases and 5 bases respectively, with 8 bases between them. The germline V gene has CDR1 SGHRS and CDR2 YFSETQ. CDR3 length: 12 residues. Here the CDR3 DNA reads TGCGCCAGCAGCTGGGGGGGTACTGAAGCTTTCTTT. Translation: CASSWGGTEAFF.

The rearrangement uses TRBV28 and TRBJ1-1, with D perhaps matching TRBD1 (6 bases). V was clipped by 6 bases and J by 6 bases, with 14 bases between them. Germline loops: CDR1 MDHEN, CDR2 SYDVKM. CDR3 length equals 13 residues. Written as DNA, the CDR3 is TGTGCCAGCAGGGGAACAGGGAGGGCTGAAGCTTTCTTT. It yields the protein CASRGTGRAEAFF.

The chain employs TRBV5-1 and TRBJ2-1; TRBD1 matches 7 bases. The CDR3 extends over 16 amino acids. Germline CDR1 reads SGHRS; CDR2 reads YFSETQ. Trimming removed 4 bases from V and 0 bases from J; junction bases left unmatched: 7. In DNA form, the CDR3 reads TGCGCCAGCAGCCCTACTGGGGACAGCTCCTACAATGAGCAGTTCTTC. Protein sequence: CASSPTGDSSYNEQFF.

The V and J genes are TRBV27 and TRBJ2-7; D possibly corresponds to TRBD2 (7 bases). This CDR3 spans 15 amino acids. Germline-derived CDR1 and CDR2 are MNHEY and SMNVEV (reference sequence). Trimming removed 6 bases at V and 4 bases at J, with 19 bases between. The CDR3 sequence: CASSITGGGSYEQYF. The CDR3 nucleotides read TGTGCCAGCAGCATTACGGGGGGCGGATCGTACGAGCAGTACTTC.

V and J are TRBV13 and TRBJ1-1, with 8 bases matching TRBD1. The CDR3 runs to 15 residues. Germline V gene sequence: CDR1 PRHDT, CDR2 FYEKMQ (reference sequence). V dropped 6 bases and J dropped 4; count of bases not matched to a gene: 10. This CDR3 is CASRPYQGALTEAFF. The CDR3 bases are TGTGCCAGCAGACCTTACCAGGGGGCCCTCACTGAAGCTTTCTTT.

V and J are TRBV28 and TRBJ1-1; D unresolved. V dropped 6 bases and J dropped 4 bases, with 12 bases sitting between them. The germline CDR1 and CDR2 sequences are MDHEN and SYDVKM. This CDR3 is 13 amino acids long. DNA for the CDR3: TGTGCCAGCAGGGTAGGACTTGGCACTGAAGCTTTCTTT. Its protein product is CASRVGLGTEAFF.

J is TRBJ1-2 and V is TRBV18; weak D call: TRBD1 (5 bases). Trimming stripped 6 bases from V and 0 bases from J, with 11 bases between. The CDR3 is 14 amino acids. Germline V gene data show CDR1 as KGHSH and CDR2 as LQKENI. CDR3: CASSPGTSNYGYTF. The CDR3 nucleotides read TGTGCCAGCTCCCCAGGGACTTCTAACTATGGCTACACCTTC.

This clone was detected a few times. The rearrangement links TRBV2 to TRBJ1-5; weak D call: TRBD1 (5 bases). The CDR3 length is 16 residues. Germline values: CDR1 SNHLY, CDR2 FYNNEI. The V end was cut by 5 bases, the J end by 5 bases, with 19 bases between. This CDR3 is CASSPKGWGLDQPQHF. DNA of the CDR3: TGTGCCAGCAGTCCAAAGGGATGGGGCCTTGATCAGCCCCAGCATTTT.

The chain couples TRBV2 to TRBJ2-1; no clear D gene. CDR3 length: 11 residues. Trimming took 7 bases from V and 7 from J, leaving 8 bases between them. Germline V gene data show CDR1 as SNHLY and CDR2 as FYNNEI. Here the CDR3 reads CASTPLNEQFF. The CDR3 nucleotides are TGTGCCAGCACCCCGTTAAATGAGCAGTTCTTC.

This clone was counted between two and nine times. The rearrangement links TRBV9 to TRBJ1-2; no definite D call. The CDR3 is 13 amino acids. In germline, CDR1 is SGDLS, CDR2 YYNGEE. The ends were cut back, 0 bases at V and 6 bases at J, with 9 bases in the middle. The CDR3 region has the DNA TGTGCCAGCAGCGTAGATGGGGAGAATGGCTACACCTTC. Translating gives CASSVDGENGYTF.

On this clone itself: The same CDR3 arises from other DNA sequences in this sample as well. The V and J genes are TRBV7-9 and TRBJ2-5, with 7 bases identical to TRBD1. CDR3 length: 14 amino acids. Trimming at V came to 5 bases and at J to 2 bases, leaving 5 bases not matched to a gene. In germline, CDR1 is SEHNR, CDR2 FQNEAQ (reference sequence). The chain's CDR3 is CASSSRDSQETQYF. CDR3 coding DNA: TGTGCCAGCAGCAGCCGGGACAGTCAAGAGACCCAGTACTTC.

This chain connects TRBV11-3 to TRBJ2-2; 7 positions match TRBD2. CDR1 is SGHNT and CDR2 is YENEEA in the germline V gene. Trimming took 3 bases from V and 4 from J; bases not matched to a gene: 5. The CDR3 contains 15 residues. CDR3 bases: TGTGCCAGCAGCTTGGGCGGGAGCGGCACCGGGGAGCTGTTTTTT. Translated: CASSLGGSGTGELFF.

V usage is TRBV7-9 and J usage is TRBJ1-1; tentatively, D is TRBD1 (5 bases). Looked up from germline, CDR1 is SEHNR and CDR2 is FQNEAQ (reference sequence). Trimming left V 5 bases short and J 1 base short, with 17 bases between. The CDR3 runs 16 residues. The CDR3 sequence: CASSTRQTERNTEAFF. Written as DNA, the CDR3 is TGTGCCAGCAGCACAAGACAGACGGAGAGGAACACTGAAGCTTTCTTT.

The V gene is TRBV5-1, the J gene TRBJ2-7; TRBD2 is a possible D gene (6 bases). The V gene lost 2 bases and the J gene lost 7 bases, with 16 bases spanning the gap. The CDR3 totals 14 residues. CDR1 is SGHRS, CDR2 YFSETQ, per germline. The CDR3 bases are TGCGCCAGCAGCTTTGGGCAGCCGGAGGGGGAGCAGTACTTC. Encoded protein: CASSFGQPEGEQYF.

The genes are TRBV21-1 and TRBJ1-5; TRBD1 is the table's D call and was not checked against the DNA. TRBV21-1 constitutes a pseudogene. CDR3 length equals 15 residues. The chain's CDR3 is CASSNKRLGDKPQHF. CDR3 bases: TGTGCCAGCAGCAATAAACGTTTAGGGGATAAGCCCCAGCATTTT.

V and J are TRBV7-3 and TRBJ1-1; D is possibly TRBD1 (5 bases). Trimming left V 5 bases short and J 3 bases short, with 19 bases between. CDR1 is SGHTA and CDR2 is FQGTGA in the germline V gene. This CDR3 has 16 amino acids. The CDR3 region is CASSLPGQVRDTEAFF. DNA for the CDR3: TGTGCCAGCAGCCTCCCCGGGCAGGTCAGGGACACTGAAGCTTTCTTT.

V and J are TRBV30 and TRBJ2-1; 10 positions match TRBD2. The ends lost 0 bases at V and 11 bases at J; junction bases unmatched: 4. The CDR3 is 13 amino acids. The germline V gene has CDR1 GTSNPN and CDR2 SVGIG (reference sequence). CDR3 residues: CAWSVRTSGQQFF. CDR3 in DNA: TGTGCCTGGAGTGTAAGGACTAGCGGCCAGCAGTTCTTC.